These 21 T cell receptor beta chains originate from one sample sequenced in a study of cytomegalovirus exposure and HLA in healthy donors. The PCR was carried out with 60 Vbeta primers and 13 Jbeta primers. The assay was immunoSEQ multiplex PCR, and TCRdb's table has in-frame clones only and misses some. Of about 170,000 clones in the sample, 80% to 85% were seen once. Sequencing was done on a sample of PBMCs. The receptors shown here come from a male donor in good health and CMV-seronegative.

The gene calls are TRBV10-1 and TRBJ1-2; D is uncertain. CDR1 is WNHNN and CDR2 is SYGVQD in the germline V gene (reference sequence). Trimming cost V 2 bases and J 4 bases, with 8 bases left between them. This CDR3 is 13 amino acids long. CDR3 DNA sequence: TGCGCCAGCAGTGAGGCACACCTCTATGGCTACACCTTC. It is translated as CASSEAHLYGYTF.

CDR3 in amino acids: CASSFRTGEYEQYF. The CDR3, as DNA: TGCGCCAGCAGCTTCCGGACAGGGGAGTACGAGCAGTACTTC. The rearrangement uses TRBV5-1 and TRBJ2-7; TRBD1 agrees at 9 bases. With 2 bases clipped from V and 4 bases from J, the junction kept 4 bases outside the gene matches. Germline V gene lookup returns CDR1 SGHRS and CDR2 YFSETQ. The CDR3 sequence is 14 residues long. The whole variable domain, filled in from reference TRBV5-1 and TRBJ2-7, reads KAGVTQTPRYLIKTRGQQVTLSCSPISGHRSVSWYQQTPGQGLQFLFEYFSETQRNKGNFPGRFSGRQFSNSRSEMNVSTLELGDSALYLCASSFRTGEYEQYFGPGTRLTVT.

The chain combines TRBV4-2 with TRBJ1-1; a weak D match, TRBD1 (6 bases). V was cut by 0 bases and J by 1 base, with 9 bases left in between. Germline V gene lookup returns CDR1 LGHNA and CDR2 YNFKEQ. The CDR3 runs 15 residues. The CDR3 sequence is CASSQDLQGNTEAFF. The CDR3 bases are TGTGCCAGCAGCCAAGATTTACAGGGGAACACTGAAGCTTTCTTT.

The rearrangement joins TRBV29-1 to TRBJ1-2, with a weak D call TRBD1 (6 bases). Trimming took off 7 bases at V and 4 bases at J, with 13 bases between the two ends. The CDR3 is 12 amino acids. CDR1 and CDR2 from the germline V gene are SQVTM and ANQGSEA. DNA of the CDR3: TGCAGCGACAACAGGGACGCCTATGGCTACACCTTC. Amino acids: CSDNRDAYGYTF.

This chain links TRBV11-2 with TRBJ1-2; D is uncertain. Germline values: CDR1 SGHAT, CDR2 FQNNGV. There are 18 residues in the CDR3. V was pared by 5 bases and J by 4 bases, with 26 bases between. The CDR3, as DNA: TGTGCCAGCAGCGTTGATACCCCGGGCCCCACCCGGGGCTATGGCTACACCTTC. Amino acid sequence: CASSVDTPGPTRGYGYTF.

CDR3 residues: CASSPGQISGNTIYF. The CDR3 DNA is TGTGCCAGCAGCCCTGGACAAATCTCTGGAAACACCATATATTTT. This sequence joins TRBV11-2 and TRBJ1-3; possible D gene TRBD1, 5 bases. Germline lookup yields CDR1 SGHAT and CDR2 FQNNGV. Trimming pared 5 bases from V and 0 bases from J, leaving 11 bases between. CDR3 length equals 15 residues.

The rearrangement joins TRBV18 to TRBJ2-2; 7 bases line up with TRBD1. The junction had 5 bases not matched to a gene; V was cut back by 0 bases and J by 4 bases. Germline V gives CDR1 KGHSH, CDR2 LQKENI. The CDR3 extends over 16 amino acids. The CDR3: CASSPPTGWSTGELFF. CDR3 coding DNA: TGTGCCAGCTCACCACCGACAGGGTGGAGCACCGGGGAGCTGTTTTTT.

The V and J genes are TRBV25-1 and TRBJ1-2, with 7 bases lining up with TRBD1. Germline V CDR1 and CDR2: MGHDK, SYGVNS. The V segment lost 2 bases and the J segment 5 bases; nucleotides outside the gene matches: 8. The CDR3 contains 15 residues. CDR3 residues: CASSEPGQERYGYTF. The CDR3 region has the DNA TGTGCCAGCAGTGAACCCGGACAGGAAAGATATGGCTACACCTTC.

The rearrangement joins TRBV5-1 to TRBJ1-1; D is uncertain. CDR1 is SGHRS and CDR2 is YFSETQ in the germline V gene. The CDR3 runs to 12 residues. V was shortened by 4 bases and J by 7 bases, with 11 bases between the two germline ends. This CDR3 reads CASSPHGDEAFF. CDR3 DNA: TGCGCCAGCAGCCCCCACGGAGATGAAGCTTTCTTT. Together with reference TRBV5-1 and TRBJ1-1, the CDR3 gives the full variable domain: KAGVTQTPRYLIKTRGQQVTLSCSPISGHRSVSWYQQTPGQGLQFLFEYFSETQRNKGNFPGRFSGRQFSNSRSEMNVSTLELGDSALYLCASSPHGDEAFFGQGTRLTVV.

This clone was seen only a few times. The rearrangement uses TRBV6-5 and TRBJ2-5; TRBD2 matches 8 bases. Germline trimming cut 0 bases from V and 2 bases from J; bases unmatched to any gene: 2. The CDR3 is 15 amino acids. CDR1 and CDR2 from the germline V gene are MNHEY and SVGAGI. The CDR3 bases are TGTGCCAGCAGTTACTCAGGACTAGCACAAGAGACCCAGTACTTC. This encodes CASSYSGLAQETQYF.

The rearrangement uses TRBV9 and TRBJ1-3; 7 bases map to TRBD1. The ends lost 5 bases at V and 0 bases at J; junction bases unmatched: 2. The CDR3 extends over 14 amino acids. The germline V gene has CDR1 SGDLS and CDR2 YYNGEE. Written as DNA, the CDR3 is TGTGCCAGCAGACAGGGGTACTCTGGAAACACCATATATTTT. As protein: CASRQGYSGNTIYF.

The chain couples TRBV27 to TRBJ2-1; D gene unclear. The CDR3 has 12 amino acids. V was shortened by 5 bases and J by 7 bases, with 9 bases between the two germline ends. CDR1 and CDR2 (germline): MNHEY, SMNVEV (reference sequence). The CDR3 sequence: CASSNFPNEQFF. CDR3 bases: TGTGCCAGCAGTAATTTCCCAAATGAGCAGTTCTTC.

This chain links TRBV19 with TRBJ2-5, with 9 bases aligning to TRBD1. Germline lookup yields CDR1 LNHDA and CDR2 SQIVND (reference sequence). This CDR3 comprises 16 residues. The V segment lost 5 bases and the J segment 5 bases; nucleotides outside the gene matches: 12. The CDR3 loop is CASSPQRDRAGETQYF. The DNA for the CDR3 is TGTGCCAGTAGTCCCCAAAGGGACAGGGCCGGGGAGACCCAGTACTTC.

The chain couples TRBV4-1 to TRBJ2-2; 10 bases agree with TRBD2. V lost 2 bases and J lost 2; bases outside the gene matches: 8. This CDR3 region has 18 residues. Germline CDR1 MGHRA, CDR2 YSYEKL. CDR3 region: CASSQPAGGQPNTGELFF. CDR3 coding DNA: TGCGCCAGCAGCCAACCAGCGGGGGGGCAACCAAACACCGGGGAGCTGTTTTTT.

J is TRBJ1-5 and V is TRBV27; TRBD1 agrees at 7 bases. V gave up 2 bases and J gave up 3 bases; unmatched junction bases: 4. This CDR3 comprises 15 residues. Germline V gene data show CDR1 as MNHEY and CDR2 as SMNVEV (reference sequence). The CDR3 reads CASSLVGQHNQPQHF. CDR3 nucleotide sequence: TGTGCCAGCAGTTTAGTGGGACAGCACAATCAGCCCCAGCATTTT.

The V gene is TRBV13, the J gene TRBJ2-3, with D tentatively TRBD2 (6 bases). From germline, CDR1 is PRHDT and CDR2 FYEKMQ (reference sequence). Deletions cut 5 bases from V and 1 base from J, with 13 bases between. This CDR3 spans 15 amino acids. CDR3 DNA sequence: TGTGCCAGCAGCACTACCGGGACTGGCACAGATACGCAGTATTTT. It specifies CASSTTGTGTDTQYF.

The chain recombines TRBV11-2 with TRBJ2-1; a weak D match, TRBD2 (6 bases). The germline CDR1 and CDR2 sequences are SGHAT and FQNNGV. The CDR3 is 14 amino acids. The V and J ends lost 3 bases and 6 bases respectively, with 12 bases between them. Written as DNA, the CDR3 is TGTGCCAGCAGCTTGGAGGGCGGGGTCAATGAGCAGTTCTTC. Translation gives CASSLEGGVNEQFF.

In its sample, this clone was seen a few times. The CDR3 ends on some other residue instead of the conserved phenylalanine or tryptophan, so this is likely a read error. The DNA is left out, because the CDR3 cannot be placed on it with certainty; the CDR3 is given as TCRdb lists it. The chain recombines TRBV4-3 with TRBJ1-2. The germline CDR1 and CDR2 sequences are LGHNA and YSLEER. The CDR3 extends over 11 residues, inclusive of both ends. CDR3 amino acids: CASSQYPEILR.

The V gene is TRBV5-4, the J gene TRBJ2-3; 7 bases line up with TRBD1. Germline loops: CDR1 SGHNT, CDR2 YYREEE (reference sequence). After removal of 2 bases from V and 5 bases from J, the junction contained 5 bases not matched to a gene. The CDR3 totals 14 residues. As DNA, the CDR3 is TGTGCCAGCAGCTTAACAGGGGCGGGAGATACGCAGTATTTT. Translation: CASSLTGAGDTQYF.

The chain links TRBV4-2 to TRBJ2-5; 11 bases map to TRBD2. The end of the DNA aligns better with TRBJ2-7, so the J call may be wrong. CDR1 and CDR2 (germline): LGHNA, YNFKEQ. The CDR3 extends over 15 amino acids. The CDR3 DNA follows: TGTGCCAGCAGCCCAGCGGGACTAGCGGCCTACGAGCAGTACTTC. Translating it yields CASSPAGLAAYEQYF.

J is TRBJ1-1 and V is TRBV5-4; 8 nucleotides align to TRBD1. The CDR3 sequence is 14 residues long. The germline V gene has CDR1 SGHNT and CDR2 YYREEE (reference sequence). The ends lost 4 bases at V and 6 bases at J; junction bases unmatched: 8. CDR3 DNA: TGTGCCAGCAGCCCACGACAGGGGACGTCTGAAGCTTTCTTT. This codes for CASSPRQGTSEAFF.